This T cell receptor beta chain comes out of a study of blood T cell repertoires in COVID-19. Study overall: PBMCs, B-cell-depleted T cells, or T cells provided the cDNA or gDNA that made up the material.

As handled by the study authors: Reference gene primer amplification yielded estimated nucleated cell counts. Sequenced by immunoSEQ multiplex PCR; TCRdb stores in-frame clones only, minus some. For V, J and clone size, that table is used; D and trimming come from the DNA. Seen here are approximately 210,000 clones, 70% to 90% observed once, and the top ten hold under 14%. The Seattle patients, enrolled during active infection, were followed longitudinally. CDR1 and CDR2 (germline): MDHEN, SYDVKM. With 8 bases clipped from V and 3 bases from J, the junction kept 12 bases outside the gene matches. The CDR3 is 15 amino acids.

The specimen was peripheral blood. The source is a man between 45 and 60 years old with COVID-19, enrolled during active disease. The chain links TRBV28 to TRBJ2-7; TRBD2 matches 8 bases. Here the CDR3 reads CASGDLAGWGYEQYF. CDR3 nucleotides: TGTGCCAGCGGTGATTTAGCGGGGTGGGGCTACGAGCAGTACTTC.